This TCR beta chain was captured in a study of T cell responses to AZD1222 COVID-19 vaccine. The germline V and J ends were trimmed by 2 bases and 5 bases, with 13 bases remaining between them. The CDR3 has 14 residues. In germline, CDR1 is SGHRS, CDR2 YFSETQ. Produced via immunoSEQ multiplex PCR; TCRdb's table is partial and in-frame only. The data contain approximately 200,000 clones, about 90% of them singletons. This chain uses TRBV5-1 with TRBJ2-5; unclear D gene. Sequencing used peripheral blood, obtained on day 0 of AZD1222 vaccination. The receptor's source is an adult in good health. The CDR3 DNA reads as TGCGCCAGCAGCTTAGGCTCTAGGTCGGAGACCCAGTACTTC. The encoded protein is CASSLGSRSETQYF.